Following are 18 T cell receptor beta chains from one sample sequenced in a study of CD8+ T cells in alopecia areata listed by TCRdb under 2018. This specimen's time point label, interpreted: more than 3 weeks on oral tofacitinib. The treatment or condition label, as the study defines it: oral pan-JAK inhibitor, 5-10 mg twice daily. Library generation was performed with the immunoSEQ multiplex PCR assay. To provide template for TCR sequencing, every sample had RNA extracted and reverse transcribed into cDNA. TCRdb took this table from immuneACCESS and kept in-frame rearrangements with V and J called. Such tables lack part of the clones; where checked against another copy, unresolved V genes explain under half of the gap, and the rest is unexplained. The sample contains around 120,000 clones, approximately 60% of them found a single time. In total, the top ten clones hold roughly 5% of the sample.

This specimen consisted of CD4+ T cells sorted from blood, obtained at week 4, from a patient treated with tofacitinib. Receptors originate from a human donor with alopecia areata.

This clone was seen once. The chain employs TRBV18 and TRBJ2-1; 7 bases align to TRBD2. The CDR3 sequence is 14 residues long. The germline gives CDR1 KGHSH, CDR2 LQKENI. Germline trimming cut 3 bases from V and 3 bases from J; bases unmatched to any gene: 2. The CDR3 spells CASSPQRDYNEQFF. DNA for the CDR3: TGTGCCAGCTCACCCCAGCGGGACTACAATGAGCAGTTCTTC.

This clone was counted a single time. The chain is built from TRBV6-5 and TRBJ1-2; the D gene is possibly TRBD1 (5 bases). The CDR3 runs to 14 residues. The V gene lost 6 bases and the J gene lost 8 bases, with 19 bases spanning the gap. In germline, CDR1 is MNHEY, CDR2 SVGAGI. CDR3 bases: TGTGCCAGCAGCCCCACCAGGGCAGGCAGCGGCTACACCTTC. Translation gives CASSPTRAGSGYTF.

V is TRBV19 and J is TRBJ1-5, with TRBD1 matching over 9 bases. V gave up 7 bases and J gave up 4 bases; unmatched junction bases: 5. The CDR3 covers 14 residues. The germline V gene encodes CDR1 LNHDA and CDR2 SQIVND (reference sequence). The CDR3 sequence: CASNKGQGNQPQHF. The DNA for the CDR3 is TGTGCCAGTAACAAGGGACAGGGTAATCAGCCCCAGCATTTT.

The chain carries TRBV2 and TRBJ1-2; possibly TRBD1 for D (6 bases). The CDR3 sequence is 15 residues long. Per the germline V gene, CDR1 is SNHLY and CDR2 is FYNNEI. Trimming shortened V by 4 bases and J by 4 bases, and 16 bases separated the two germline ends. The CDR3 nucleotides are TGTGCCAGCAGTGCCCAACAGGGTCTCCTCTATGGCTACACCTTC. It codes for CASSAQQGLLYGYTF.

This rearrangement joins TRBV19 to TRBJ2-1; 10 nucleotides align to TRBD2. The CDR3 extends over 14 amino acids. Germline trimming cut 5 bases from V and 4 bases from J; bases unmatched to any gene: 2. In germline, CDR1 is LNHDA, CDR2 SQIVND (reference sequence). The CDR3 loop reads CASSGLAEYNEQFF. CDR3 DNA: TGTGCCAGTAGTGGACTAGCGGAGTACAATGAGCAGTTCTTC.

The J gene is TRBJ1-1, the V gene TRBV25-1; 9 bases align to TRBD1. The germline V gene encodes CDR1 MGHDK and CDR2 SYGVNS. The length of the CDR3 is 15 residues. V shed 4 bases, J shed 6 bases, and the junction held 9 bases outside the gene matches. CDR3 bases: TGTGCCAGCAGTGCCGGGACAGGGAGACGGGCTGAAGCTTTCTTT. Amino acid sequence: CASSAGTGRRAEAFF. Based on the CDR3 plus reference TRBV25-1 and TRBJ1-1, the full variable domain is EADIYQTPRYLVIGTGKKITLECSQTMGHDKMYWYQQDPGMELHLIHYSYGVNSTEKGDLSSESTVSRIRTEHFPLTLESARPSHTSQYLCASSAGTGRRAEAFFGQGTRLTVV.

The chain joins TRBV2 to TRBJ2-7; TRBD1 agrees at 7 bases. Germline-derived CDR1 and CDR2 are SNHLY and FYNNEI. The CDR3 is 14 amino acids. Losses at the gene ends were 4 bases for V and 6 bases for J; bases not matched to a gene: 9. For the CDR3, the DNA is TGTGCCAGCAGTGGACAGGGTGGTTTGGGCGAGCAGTACTTC. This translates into CASSGQGGLGEQYF.

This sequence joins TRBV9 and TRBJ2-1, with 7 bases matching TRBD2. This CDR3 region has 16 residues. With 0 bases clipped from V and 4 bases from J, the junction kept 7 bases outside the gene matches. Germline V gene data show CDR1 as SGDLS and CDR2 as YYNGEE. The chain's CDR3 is CASSVVGRGTYNEQFF. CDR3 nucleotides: TGTGCCAGCAGCGTAGTTGGGCGGGGGACTTACAATGAGCAGTTCTTC.

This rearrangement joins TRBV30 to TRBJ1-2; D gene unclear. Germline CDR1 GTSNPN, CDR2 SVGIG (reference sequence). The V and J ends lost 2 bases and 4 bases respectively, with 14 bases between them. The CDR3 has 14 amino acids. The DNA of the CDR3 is TGTGCCTGGAGTTCCATGACCCGAGGCTATGGCTACACCTTC. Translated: CAWSSMTRGYGYTF.

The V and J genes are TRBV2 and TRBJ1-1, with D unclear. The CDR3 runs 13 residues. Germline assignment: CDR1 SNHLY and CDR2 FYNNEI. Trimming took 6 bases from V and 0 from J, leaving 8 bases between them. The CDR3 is CASSGLLNTEAFF. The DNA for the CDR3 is TGTGCCAGCAGCGGACTGCTGAACACTGAAGCTTTCTTT.

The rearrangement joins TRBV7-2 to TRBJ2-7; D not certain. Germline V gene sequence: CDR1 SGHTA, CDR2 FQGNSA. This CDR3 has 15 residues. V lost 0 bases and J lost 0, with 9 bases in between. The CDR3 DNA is TGTGCCAGCAGCTTAGCCTCCGGTTACTCCTACGAGCAGTACTTC. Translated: CASSLASGYSYEQYF.

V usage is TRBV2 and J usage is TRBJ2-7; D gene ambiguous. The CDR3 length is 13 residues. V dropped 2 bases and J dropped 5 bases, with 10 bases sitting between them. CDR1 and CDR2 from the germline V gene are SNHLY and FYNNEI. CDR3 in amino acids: CASSELRVDEQYF. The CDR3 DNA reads TGTGCCAGCAGTGAACTAAGGGTTGACGAGCAGTACTTC.

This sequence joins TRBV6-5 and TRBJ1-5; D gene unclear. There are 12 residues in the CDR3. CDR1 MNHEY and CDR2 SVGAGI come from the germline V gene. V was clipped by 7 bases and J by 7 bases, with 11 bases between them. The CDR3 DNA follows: TGTGCCAGCACCCAGTCGTGGCAGCCCCAGCATTTT. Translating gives CASTQSWQPQHF.

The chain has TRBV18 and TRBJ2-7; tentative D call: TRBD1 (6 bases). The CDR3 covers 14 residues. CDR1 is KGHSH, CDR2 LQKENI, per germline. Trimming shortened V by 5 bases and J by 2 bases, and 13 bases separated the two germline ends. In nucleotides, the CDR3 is TGTGCCAGCTCAACAACAGGGTTGCCCTACGAGCAGTACTTC. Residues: CASSTTGLPYEQYF.

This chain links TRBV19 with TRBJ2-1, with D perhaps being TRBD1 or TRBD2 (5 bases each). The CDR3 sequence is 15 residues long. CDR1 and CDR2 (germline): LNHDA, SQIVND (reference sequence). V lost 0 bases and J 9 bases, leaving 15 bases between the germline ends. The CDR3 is CASSIDGTRNGEQFF. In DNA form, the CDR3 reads TGTGCCAGTAGTATAGACGGGACCCGAAATGGTGAGCAGTTCTTC.

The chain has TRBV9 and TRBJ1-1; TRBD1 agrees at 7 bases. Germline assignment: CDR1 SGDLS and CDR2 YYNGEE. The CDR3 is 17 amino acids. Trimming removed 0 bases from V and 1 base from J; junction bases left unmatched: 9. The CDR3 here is CASSVATGRGSNTEAFF. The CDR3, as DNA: TGTGCCAGCAGCGTAGCTACGGGCAGGGGGTCGAACACTGAAGCTTTCTTT.

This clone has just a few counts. The CDR3 loop is CASSRGGKGEQYF. CDR3 nucleotides: TGTGCCAGCAGTCGGGGGGGGAAAGGCGAGCAGTACTTC. The V call is TRBV6-5, the J call TRBJ2-7; 8 bases line up with TRBD2. The CDR3 extends over 13 amino acids. Trimming cost V 5 bases and J 6 bases; bases outside gene matches: 6. Germline V gene data show CDR1 as MNHEY and CDR2 as SVGAGI.

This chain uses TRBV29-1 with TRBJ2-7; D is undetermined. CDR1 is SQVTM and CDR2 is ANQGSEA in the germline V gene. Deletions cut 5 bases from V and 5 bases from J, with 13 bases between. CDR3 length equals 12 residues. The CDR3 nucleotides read TGCAGCGTTTCGTCTGGTTTCAACGAGCAGTACTTC. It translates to CSVSSGFNEQYF.